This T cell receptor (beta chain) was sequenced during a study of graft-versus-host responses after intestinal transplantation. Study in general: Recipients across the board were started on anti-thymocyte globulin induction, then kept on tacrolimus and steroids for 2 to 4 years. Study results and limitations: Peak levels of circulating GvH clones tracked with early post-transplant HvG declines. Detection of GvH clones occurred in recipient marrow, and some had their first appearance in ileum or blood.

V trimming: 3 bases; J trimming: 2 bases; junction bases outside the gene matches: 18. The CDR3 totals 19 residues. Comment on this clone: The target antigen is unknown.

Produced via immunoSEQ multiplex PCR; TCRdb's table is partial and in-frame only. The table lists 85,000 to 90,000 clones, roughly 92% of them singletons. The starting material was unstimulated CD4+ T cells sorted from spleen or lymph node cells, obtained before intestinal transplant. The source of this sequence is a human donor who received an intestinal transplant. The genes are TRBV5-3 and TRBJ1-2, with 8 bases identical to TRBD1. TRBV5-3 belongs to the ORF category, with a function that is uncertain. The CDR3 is CARSSDRVAPASRNYGYTF. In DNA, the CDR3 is TGTGCCAGAAGCTCGGACAGGGTAGCTCCCGCTTCCCGAAACTATGGCTACACCTTC.